The rows below give T cell receptor beta chains drawn from one sample of a study of T cell responses to AZD1222 COVID-19 vaccine. Method: immunoSEQ multiplex PCR; TCRdb's copy keeps in-frame clones and lacks some. The sample has approximately 91,000 clones, over 75% seen once; the top ten hold about an eighth. The material sequenced was peripheral blood, taken on day 0 of AZD1222 vaccination. The receptors originated from an adult in good health. CDR3s include the opening cysteine and the closing phenylalanine or tryptophan. D genes are given only for firm matches. Some rows have no size entry. The others give once, few or many, or a class for an expanded clone.

d_gene | abundance | j_gene | v_gene | CDR3nt | CDR3aa
NA | NA | TRBJ1-6 | TRBV13 | TGTGCCAGCAGCCTCAGGTACGGGGTTTCACCCCTCCACTTT | CASSLRYGVSPLHF
NA | NA | TRBJ1-2 | TRBV7-9 | TGTGCCAGCAGCTTAGGCGACAGGAGGAACTATGGCTACACCTTC | CASSLGDRRNYGYTF
TRBD1 | once | TRBJ1-5 | TRBV7-6 | TGTGCCAGCAGCCCCCGCAGGGGGCCAGGTCAGCCCCAGCATTTT | CASSPRRGPGQPQHF
TRBD1 | NA | TRBJ1-1 | TRBV10-3 | TGTGCCATCAGTCCGGACAGGGCCACTGAAGCTTTCTTT | CAISPDRATEAFF
NA | once | TRBJ2-2 | TRBV7-2 | TGTGCCAGCAGCCCCGAACCCAACACCGGGGAGCTGTTTTTT | CASSPEPNTGELFF
TRBD2 | NA | TRBJ2-3 | TRBV3-1/TRBV3-2 | TGTGCCAGCAGCCAAGATCCGGGACTAGCGGGCACAGATACGCAGTATTTT | CASSQDPGLAGTDTQYF
NA | NA | TRBJ1-2 | TRBV14 | TGTGCCAGCAGCTTGACAGTTAACTATGGCTACACCTTC | CASSLTVNYGYTF
NA | few | TRBJ1-2 | TRBV5-6 | TGTGCCAGCAGCGCCGGAGGGGGAAGAGGCTACACCTTC | CASSAGGGRGYTF
NA | NA | TRBJ2-3 | TRBV9 | TGTGCCAGCAGCGCCTCGGGGAGCGGCCCAGATACGCAGTATTTT | CASSASGSGPDTQYF
TRBD1 | once | TRBJ1-3 | TRBV3-1/TRBV3-2 | TGTGCCAGCAGCCAATTGACAGGGGACTTCTCTGGAAACACCATATATTTT | CASSQLTGDFSGNTIYF
TRBD1 | NA | TRBJ2-7 | TRBV19 | TGTGCCAGTAGTAACAGGGGGGACTACGAGCAGTACTTC | CASSNRGDYEQYF
NA | NA | TRBJ1-1 | TRBV18 | TGTGCCAGCTCACCACCAACGGGATCAAACACTGAAGCTTTCTTT | CASSPPTGSNTEAFF
NA | NA | TRBJ1-3 | TRBV4-3 | TGCGCCAGCAGCCAAGATGGGGGAAACACCATATATTTT | CASSQDGGNTIYF
NA | once | TRBJ1-6 | TRBV19 | TGTGCCAGTAGTATGAGGGACCGCAATTCACCCCTCCACTTT | CASSMRDRNSPLHF
NA | NA | TRBJ2-7 | TRBV12-1 | TGTGCCAGCAGCTTGGGCAGAGATTCTAATTGTTCCTACGAGCAGTACTTC | CASSLGRDSNCSYEQYF
TRBD2 | NA | TRBJ2-3 | TRBV7-3 | TGTGCCAGCAGTTCACGCAGCGGGGGGCTCGGCACAGATACGCAGTATTTT | CASSSRSGGLGTDTQYF
NA | few | TRBJ1-1 | TRBV20-1 | TGCAGTGCTAGGGAGGTCCTGGCTTTCTTT | CSAREVLAFF
TRBD1 | once | TRBJ2-6 | TRBV4-1 | TGCGCCAGCAGCCAACTATTTTACAGGGGGCGACCCTCTGGGGCCAACGTCCTGACTTTC | CASSQLFYRGRPSGANVLTF
TRBD1 | NA | TRBJ1-1 | TRBV14 | TGTGCCAGCAGCCTTCGGGACAGACCGAACACTGAAGCTTTCTTT | CASSLRDRPNTEAFF
NA | few | TRBJ2-1 | TRBV5-1 | TGCGCCAGCAGCGTAGCCAGGGTCAGCAATGAGCAGTTCTTC | CASSVARVSNEQFF
NA | NA | TRBJ1-2 | TRBV10-3 | TGTGCCTTAGGGGGGACGCCGGAGGATGGCTACACCTTC | CALGGTPEDGYTF
NA | few | TRBJ2-7 | TRBV5-6 | TGTGCCAGCAGCTTGGTTAGGGGAACCTACGAGCAGTACTTC | CASSLVRGTYEQYF
NA | few | TRBJ1-4 | TRBV7-8 | TGTGCCAGCAGCCCGCAGCTCGGACGGGGAACTAATGAAAAACTGTTTTTT | CASSPQLGRGTNEKLFF
TRBD2 | NA | TRBJ2-1 | TRBV27 | TGTGCCAGCAGTTCCTTGAAAACTAGCGGGGGGTCCTACAATGAGCAGTTCTTC | CASSSLKTSGGSYNEQFF
NA | NA | TRBJ1-1 | TRBV11-2 | TGTGCCAGCAGCTGGCCGGGGGCCCCTGAAGCTTTCTTT | CASSWPGAPEAFF
NA | NA | TRBJ1-1 | TRBV7-6 | TGTGCCAGCAGCTTAGGGGGGTGGCAGGGAACTGAAGCTTTCTTT | CASSLGGWQGTEAFF
NA | once | TRBJ2-1 | TRBV27 | TGTGCCAGCACCCCGGGTATCCGGGGTCTAAGCTCCTACAATGAGCAGTTCTTC | CASTPGIRGLSSYNEQFF
NA | NA | TRBJ1-1 | TRBV6-5 | TGTGCCAGCACCAGAGGAGGGTTGAACACTGAAGCTTTCTTT | CASTRGGLNTEAFF
NA | NA | TRBJ1-4 | TRBV3-1/TRBV3-2 | TGTGCCAGCAGGCCGTCCGCAACTAATGAAAAACTGTTTTTT | CASRPSATNEKLFF
NA | NA | TRBJ1-6 | TRBV19 | TGTGCCAGTAGTGGGCGGTTCTTGCCCTATAATTCACCCCTCCACTTT | CASSGRFLPYNSPLHF
NA | NA | TRBJ2-1 | TRBV7-3 | TGTGCCAGCAGCCTACAGGGAGACAATGAGCAGTTCTTC | CASSLQGDNEQFF
NA | NA | TRBJ2-5 | TRBV5-4 | TGTGCCAGCAGCGCGTTAGCGGAAGAGACCCAGTACTTC | CASSALAEETQYF
TRBD1 | medium-sized | TRBJ1-2 | TRBV11-2 | TGTGCCAGCAGCGGGACAGGGGGCTTTAACTATGGCTACACCTTC | CASSGTGGFNYGYTF
NA | NA | TRBJ1-5 | TRBV30 | TGTGCCTGGAGTGTATTCGGATCGGGTCAGCCCCAGCATTTT | CAWSVFGSGQPQHF
TRBD1 | NA | TRBJ1-4 | TRBV19 | TGTGCCAGCCTCCCTCAGGGGGCGCTGACTAATGAAAAACTGTTTTTT | CASLPQGALTNEKLFF
TRBD1 | NA | TRBJ2-2 | TRBV6-2/TRBV6-3 | TGTGCCAGCAGTTACCCGGGACAGGGTAGAGCCGGGGAGCTGTTTTTT | CASSYPGQGRAGELFF
NA | once | TRBJ1-3 | TRBV7-3 | TGTGCCAGCAGCTTATCCGGAAACTCTGGAAACACCATATATTTT | CASSLSGNSGNTIYF
NA | NA | TRBJ1-6 | TRBV5-1 | TGCGCCAGCAGCCGGGGTTCACCCCTCCACTTT | CASSRGSPLHF
TRBD2 | NA | TRBJ2-3 | TRBV7-8 | TGTGCCAGCAAGCTTAGATGGGAGGGGCCGGCAGATACGCAGTATTTT | CASKLRWEGPADTQYF
NA | NA | TRBJ2-6 | TRBV5-4 | TGTGCCAGCAGCCTATGGGGTCCTGGGGCCAACGTCCTGACTTTC | CASSLWGPGANVLTF
NA | NA | TRBJ1-2 | TRBV10-1 | TGCGCCAGCAGTGAGTCGAAAGGGGTTGGGGGCTACACCTTC | CASSESKGVGGYTF
TRBD2 | few | TRBJ2-3 | TRBV5-1 | TGCGCCAGCAGCTTCCCGCCGGGAGCGGGGGGGCCGACAGATACGCAGTATTTT | CASSFPPGAGGPTDTQYF
NA | NA | TRBJ1-1 | TRBV10-3 | TGTGCCATCAGAGGGGACACTTTAAGGAACACTGAAGCTTTCTTT | CAIRGDTLRNTEAFF
NA | NA | TRBJ1-1 | TRBV7-2 | TGTGCCAGCAGTTACCGAGGGCGGGGCGGGGAAGCTTTCTTT | CASSYRGRGGEAFF
NA | NA | TRBJ1-2 | TRBV6-5 | TGTGCCAGCAGACCGGGACAAAGTCTCTATGGCTACACCTTC | CASRPGQSLYGYTF
NA | NA | TRBJ1-1 | TRBV6-2/TRBV6-3 | TGTGCCAGCAGTTCTCTCCGTAGCGGCACTGAAGCTTTCTTT | CASSSLRSGTEAFF
NA | NA | TRBJ1-1 | TRBV12-3/TRBV12-4 | TGTGCCAGCAGTGCTCGGGAGAACACTGAAGCTTTCTTT | CASSARENTEAFF
TRBD1 | once | TRBJ2-7 | TRBV4-2 | TGTGCCAGCAGCCAAGAGGGGACAGGGGGCTACGAGCAGTACTTC | CASSQEGTGGYEQYF
TRBD1 | NA | TRBJ1-2 | TRBV27 | TGTGCCAGCAGTATCACGGGACAGGGGGGATTGGACTATGGCTACACCTTC | CASSITGQGGLDYGYTF
NA | NA | TRBJ2-5 | TRBV19 | TGTGCCAGTAGTATAGGTGGGCAGGGGAGGCAAGAGACCCAGTACTTC | CASSIGGQGRQETQYF
NA | once | TRBJ1-1 | TRBV6-5 | TGTGCCAGCAGTTACTCGAGGGAAACTGAAGCTTTCTTT | CASSYSRETEAFF
NA | NA | TRBJ1-5 | TRBV28 | TGTGCCAGCAGGCCGGGTAGCAATCAGCCCCAGCATTTT | CASRPGSNQPQHF
NA | few | TRBJ2-5 | TRBV5-6 | TGTGCCAGCAGCTCGATGCGGCCCTGGGAAATAGAGACCCAGTACTTC | CASSSMRPWEIETQYF
NA | NA | TRBJ1-3 | TRBV4-1 | TGCGCCAGCAGCCAAGACGGCAGGGGAGCTGGAAACACCATATATTTT | CASSQDGRGAGNTIYF
NA | NA | TRBJ1-5 | TRBV28 | TGTGCCAGCAGTTTAATTATTGGTAGCAATCAGCCCCAGCATTTT | CASSLIIGSNQPQHF
NA | NA | TRBJ2-5 | TRBV3-1/TRBV3-2 | TGTGCCAGCAGCCAAAACGGGGATCCGGGGACCCAGTACTTC | CASSQNGDPGTQYF
TRBD1 | NA | TRBJ1-5 | TRBV30 | TGTGCCTGGAGTGTTCCAGGGGGGCTTCAGCCCCAGCATTTT | CAWSVPGGLQPQHF
TRBD1 | few | TRBJ2-7 | TRBV6-5 | TGTGCCAGCAGTTCGACAGGGTACGAGCAGTACTTC | CASSSTGYEQYF